Each of the 14 T cell receptor beta chains below was sequenced from the same sample in a study of molecular identifiers for immune sequencing clone quantification. MiXCR, applied by TCRdb to the PCR reads, yields one record per CDR3 protein. The table lists tens of thousands of distinct CDR3 sequences, about 19% of them singletons. Sequencing used naive CD8+ T cells from blood, with Jurkat cell RNA spiked in. Subset of the sample: FACS-sorted CD8+CD4-CCR7+CD45RA+ naive T cells. Receptors originate from a human donor in good health. Some libraries in this study had Jurkat cell RNA spiked in.

Many counts were recorded for this clonotype. The chain is built from TRBV4-3 and TRBJ2-7; D is perhaps TRBD2 (6 bases). Germline assignment: CDR1 LGHNA and CDR2 YSLEER. This CDR3 comprises 15 residues. Deletions cut 6 bases from V and 0 bases from J, with 15 bases between. The CDR3 is CASSPGRTTSYEQYF. The CDR3 nucleotides are TGCGCCAGCAGTCCGGGGAGGACGACCTCCTACGAGCAGTACTTC.

Ten or more counts support this clonotype. This CDR3 is CASSIRQDYINPSGANVLTF. CDR3 coding DNA: TGTGCCAGCAGTATACGACAGGACTATATAAACCCCTCTGGGGCCAACGTCCTGACTTTC. The chain combines TRBV27 with TRBJ2-6; D could derive from TRBD1 or TRBD2 (6 bases each). Trimming left V 5 bases short and J 0 bases short, with 23 bases between. CDR3 length equals 20 residues. Germline V lookup: CDR1 MNHEY, CDR2 SMNVEV (reference sequence).

This clonotype was observed at least ten times. The gene calls are TRBV5-4 and TRBJ1-2, with TRBD1 identical over 9 bases. CDR1 and CDR2 from the germline V gene are SGHNT and YYREEE (reference sequence). V shed 5 bases, J shed 4 bases, and the junction held 6 bases outside the gene matches. This CDR3 comprises 14 residues. The CDR3 is CASREQGARYGYTF. CDR3 nucleotide sequence: TGTGCCAGCAGAGAACAGGGGGCTCGCTATGGCTACACCTTC.

This clonotype appeared many times. V gene TRBV6-6 combines with J gene TRBJ2-4, with TRBD2 matching over 13 bases. This CDR3 has 19 residues. Germline V gives CDR1 MNHNY, CDR2 SVGAGI (reference sequence). Trimming removed 0 bases from V and 0 bases from J; junction bases left unmatched: 5. CDR3 protein: CASSYSTSGGPIAKNIQYF. CDR3 DNA sequence: TGTGCCAGCAGTTACTCGACTAGCGGGGGGCCTATAGCCAAAAACATTCAGTACTTC.

At least ten counts were recorded for this clonotype. This chain uses TRBV11-2 with TRBJ2-7, with TRBD1 matching over 7 bases. This CDR3 is 14 amino acids long. Germline V gene sequence: CDR1 SGHAT, CDR2 FQNNGV. J was trimmed by 2 bases and V by 5 bases; bases with no gene match: 6. The CDR3 region is CASSEGAGPYEQYF. The CDR3, as DNA: TGTGCCAGCAGCGAGGGGGCGGGCCCCTACGAGCAGTACTTC.

There are many counts of this clonotype. The V call is TRBV11-2, the J call TRBJ2-5; D is uncertain. Germline V gene sequence: CDR1 SGHAT, CDR2 FQNNGV. Trimming removed 3 bases at V and 0 bases at J, with 8 bases between. The CDR3 contains 14 residues. The CDR3 sequence: CASSLGMHQETQYF. The CDR3 nucleotides read TGTGCCAGCAGCTTGGGGATGCACCAAGAGACCCAGTACTTC.

Of note for this clonotype: This may arise from a read error, as a much more abundant clone is one base away. V is TRBV27 and J is TRBJ2-3, with unresolved D. The CDR3 is made up of 14 amino acids. Deletions cut 0 bases from V and 4 bases from J, with 8 bases between. CDR1 and CDR2 from the germline V gene are MNHEY and SMNVEV (reference sequence). CDR3 protein: CASSLSLYADTQYF. The CDR3 DNA is TGTGCCAGCAGTTTATCACTGTACGCAGATACGCAGTATTTT.

This clonotype was found many times. This rearrangement joins TRBV2 to TRBJ1-1; D gene ambiguous. The germline V and J ends were trimmed by 4 bases and 2 bases, with 8 bases remaining between them. The CDR3 sequence is 13 residues long. Germline loops: CDR1 SNHLY, CDR2 FYNNEI. The CDR3 DNA is TGTGCCAGCAGTGTTGACGGCAACACTGAAGCTTTCTTT. Encoded protein: CASSVDGNTEAFF.

The sample holds many counts of this clonotype. The rearrangement uses TRBV11-2 and TRBJ2-7, with D hard to call. CDR1 is SGHAT, CDR2 FQNNGV, per germline. The CDR3 covers 13 residues. Trimming took off 5 bases at V and 2 bases at J, with 10 bases between the two ends. Here the CDR3 reads CASSPTSPYEQYF. The CDR3 DNA reads TGTGCCAGCAGCCCTACTTCTCCCTACGAGCAGTACTTC.

Worth noting for this clonotype: A much larger clone lies one base from this, so it may be a read error. The J gene is TRBJ2-1, the V gene TRBV7-9; 9 bases are shared with TRBD2. The CDR3 spans 16 residues. CDR1 and CDR2 from the germline V gene are SEHNR and FQNEAQ (reference sequence). CDR3: CASSLVLAGTYNEQSF. The CDR3 region has the DNA TGTGCCAGCAGCTTAGTCCTAGCGGGAACCTACAATGAGCAGTCCTTC. Based on the CDR3 plus reference TRBV7-9 and TRBJ2-1, the full variable domain is DTGVSQNPRHKITKRGQNVTFRCDPISEHNRLYWYRQTLGQGPEFLTYFQNEAQLEKSRLLSDRFSAERPKGSFSTLEIQRTEQGDSAMYLCASSLVLAGTYNEQSFGPGTRLTVL.

This clonotype was picked up many times. The V gene is TRBV9, the J gene TRBJ1-1; D remains unclear. V lost 0 bases and J 0 bases, leaving 9 bases between the germline ends. CDR1 and CDR2 from the germline V gene are SGDLS and YYNGEE. The CDR3 totals 15 residues. The CDR3: CASSVGDYMNTEAFF. CDR3 nucleotides: TGTGCCAGCAGCGTAGGAGATTACATGAACACTGAAGCTTTCTTT.

Ten or more counts support this clonotype. The chain employs TRBV28 and TRBJ2-7; no reliable D call. V was trimmed by 3 bases and J by 2 bases, leaving 8 bases between them. The germline gives CDR1 MDHEN, CDR2 SYDVKM. CDR3 length: 13 amino acids. The CDR3 sequence is CASSLSMTYEQYF. DNA for the CDR3: TGTGCCAGCAGTTTGAGCATGACCTACGAGCAGTACTTC.

Concerning this clonotype: A much larger clone lies one base from this, so it may be a read error. In this CDR3 the conserved last residue, phenylalanine or tryptophan, is missing, so a read error is likely. The chain recombines TRBV4-3 with TRBJ2-7, with a weak D call TRBD2 (5 bases). The germline CDR1 and CDR2 sequences are LGHNA and YSLEER. V lost 0 bases to trimming and J lost 3 bases, with 9 bases between them. The CDR3 runs 14 residues. CDR3 nucleotides: TGCGCCAGCAGCCAAGAGAGGGCTAACTACGAGCAGTACCTC. This gives the protein CASSQERANYEQYL.

This clonotype was observed at least ten times. The chain joins TRBV19 to TRBJ2-3, with D possibly matching TRBD1 (6 bases). Germline CDR1 is LNHDA and CDR2 is SQIVND (reference sequence). The CDR3 is made up of 15 amino acids. Trimming stripped 5 bases from V and 0 bases from J, with 12 bases between. The CDR3 loop reads CASSVRTASTDTQYF. The CDR3 coding sequence is TGTGCCAGTAGTGTCCGGACAGCCAGCACAGATACGCAGTATTTT.